Given below is one T cell receptor beta chain in context. The sample belongs to a study of T-cell memory formation after mild COVID-19. TCRdb processed the 5' RACE reads anew with MiXCR; each CDR3 protein has one entry. The table shows 470,000 or so distinct CDR3 sequences, with around a sixth occurring only once. V dropped 6 bases and J dropped 9; count of bases not matched to a gene: 18. CDR1 DFQATT and CDR2 SNEGSKA come from the germline V gene (reference sequence). The length of the CDR3 is 18 residues. The gene calls are TRBV20-1 and TRBJ2-1, with TRBD2 identical over 15 bases. The sequenced material came from PBMCs or a T cell subset sorted from them (not recorded which). The sequence derives from an adult woman who had mild COVID-19 (a few samples of this study predate the infection). Cell type and time point are not known. The CDR3 is CSAAPGLAGGVGPGEQFF. For the CDR3, the DNA is TGCAGTGCGGCACCGGGACTAGCGGGAGGAGTGGGGCCGGGTGAGCAGTTCTTC.